These T cell receptor beta chains were read from a single sample in a study of blood T cell repertoires in COVID-19. The repertoire was sequenced with immunoSEQ multiplex PCR; TCRdb's copy has only in-frame clones and lacks some. In the table there are 300,000 or so clones, roughly 92% of which are singletons. The sample taken for sequencing was peripheral blood. Source of these receptors: a woman in her 30s with COVID-19, enrolled during active disease. CDR3s leave out the opening cysteine and the closing phenylalanine or tryptophan. Fields, in order: J gene, V gene, clone size, D gene, CDR3 protein. The D gene is left open where the match is weak. The size field is filled for only some rows; it gives once, few, many or a size class.

>TRBJ1-6|TRBV6-6|-|-
ASGLGSNSPLH
>TRBJ2-1|TRBV6-2/TRBV6-3|-|-
ASSYALGSSYNEQF
>TRBJ2-1|TRBV9|-|-
ASSVGGGRGSYNEQF
>TRBJ1-1|TRBV6-2/TRBV6-3|-|-
ASSYSIGVAF
>TRBJ2-5|TRBV11-2|-|TRBD2
ASSFMMGGETQY
>TRBJ1-6|TRBV18|-|-
ASCSGGGNSPLH
>TRBJ1-2|TRBV2|-|TRBD1
ASSEARQGEDT
>TRBJ2-7|TRBV11-2|-|TRBD2
ASSPGLAGVEQY
>TRBJ2-7|TRBV30|once|TRBD1
AWSPRQGTVDEQY
>TRBJ1-1|TRBV30|-|-
AWSILGDTEAF
>TRBJ1-1|TRBV7-6|-|-
ASSFGGTTEAF
>TRBJ2-2|TRBV14|-|TRBD1
ASSQDRDRGRGGELF
>TRBJ1-6|TRBV28|once|-
ASSFNQPQGHSPLH
>TRBJ2-5|TRBV7-9|-|-
ASSLGGLTGRETQY
>TRBJ1-5|TRBV18|-|-
ASSPGQSDQPQH
>TRBJ1-6|TRBV30|-|-
AWGEAGPPLH
>TRBJ1-2|TRBV7-9|-|-
ASSLYREGGSYT
>TRBJ1-5|TRBV6-5|-|-
ASSFSRQVNQPQH
>TRBJ1-2|TRBV30|-|-
AWSDRGGYT